This paragraph covers one T cell receptor (beta chain) sequence. What it recognizes is unknown. The data were obtained in a study of persistence of HIV-infected CD4 T cells. The libraries were made with immunoSEQ version 4 in survey mode. The data were produced by immunoSEQ multiplex PCR, yet TCRdb's version contains in-frame clones alone and is incomplete. The repertoire holds over 35,000 clones, with roughly nine tenths as singletons. Cells were stimulated nonspecifically with anti-CD3/anti-CD28 magnetic beads. Sorting of responding CD4+ T cells relied on upregulated CD40 ligand together with CD69. Trimming left V 1 base short and J 0 bases short, with 10 bases between. The length of the CDR3 is 16 residues. Germline CDR1 reads LNHNV; CDR2 reads YYDKDF (reference sequence).

The receptor was isolated from an adult man with HIV who was CMV-seropositive. The source material was CD4+ T cells sorted from PBMCs after roughly 18-hour stimulation, sampled from a patient who received antiretroviral therapy. This chain connects TRBV15 to TRBJ2-4, with TRBD2 as a possible D gene (5 bases). The CDR3 is CATSRGTPLAKNIQYF. In nucleotides, the CDR3 is TGTGCCACCAGCAGAGGGACTCCCTTAGCCAAAAACATTCAGTACTTC. The whole variable domain, remainder taken from reference TRBV15 and TRBJ2-4, is DAMVIQNPRYQVTQFGKPVTLSCSQTLNHNVMYWYQQKSSQAPKLLFHYYDKDFNNEADTPDNFQSRRPNTSFCFLDIRSPGLGDTAMYLCATSRGTPLAKNIQYFGAGTRLSVL.